These 10 T cell receptor beta chains came from one sample sequenced in a study of blood T cell repertoires in COVID-19. The data were produced by immunoSEQ multiplex PCR, yet TCRdb's version contains in-frame clones alone and is incomplete. The sample has roughly 220,000 clones; 65% to 90% are singletons. The sequencing input was PBMCs or T cells enriched from blood (not recorded which). The receptor source for this set is a woman in her thirties or forties with acute COVID-19.

The gene calls are TRBV27 and TRBJ1-5; the D is unclear. The CDR3 extends over 15 amino acids. The V gene's germline CDR1 is MNHEY and CDR2 SMNVEV (reference sequence). Trimming stripped 2 bases from V and 2 bases from J, with 10 bases between. CDR3 bases: TGTGCCAGCAGTTTAGCTCCCTCGGGCAATCAGCCCCAGCATTTT. It yields the protein CASSLAPSGNQPQHF.

The V call is TRBV28, the J call TRBJ2-7; the D is unclear. The germline V and J ends were trimmed by 4 bases and 2 bases, with 9 bases remaining between them. The CDR3 sequence is 13 residues long. Germline lookup yields CDR1 MDHEN and CDR2 SYDVKM. The CDR3 loop is CASSSPPTYEQYF. The CDR3 nucleotides read TGTGCCAGCAGTTCCCCACCTACCTACGAGCAGTACTTC.

The gene calls are TRBV6-5 and TRBJ2-2; 8 positions agree with TRBD2. The germline gives CDR1 MNHEY, CDR2 SVGAGI. The CDR3 runs 16 residues. Germline trimming cut 0 bases from V and 8 bases from J; bases unmatched to any gene: 8. The DNA for the CDR3 is TGTGCCAGCAGTTACTCCGGCGGGAGGCCAGGGGGGGAGCTGTTTTTT. Its translation is CASSYSGGRPGGELFF.

The table lists this clone with a count of one. The chain joins TRBV5-4 to TRBJ2-5, with D tentatively TRBD2 (6 bases). Per germline, CDR1 SGHNT and CDR2 YYREEE (reference sequence). The germline V and J ends were trimmed by 3 bases and 4 bases, with 16 bases remaining between them. The CDR3 loop spans 15 amino acids. The DNA for the CDR3 is TGTGCCAGCAGCTCTCCCCTAGCGTGGGGAGAGACCCAGTACTTC. It is translated as CASSSPLAWGETQYF. The entire variable domain, with the rest obtained from reference TRBV5-4 and TRBJ2-5, is as follows: ETGVTQSPTHLIKTRGQQVTLRCSSQSGHNTVSWYQQALGQGPQFIFQYYREEENGRGNFPPRFSGLQFPNYSSELNVNALELDDSALYLCASSSPLAWGETQYFGPGTRLLVL.

The chain couples TRBV29-1 to TRBJ2-1; 9 nucleotides agree with TRBD2. The CDR3 has 16 residues. With V trimmed by 2 bases and J by 1 base, 6 bases remained unmatched. The V gene's germline CDR1 is SQVTM and CDR2 ANQGSEA. CDR3 residues: CSVESGSGGSYNEQFF. For the CDR3, the DNA is TGCAGCGTTGAAAGTGGTAGCGGGGGATCCTACAATGAGCAGTTCTTC.

The V and J genes are TRBV7-6 and TRBJ2-7; possible D gene TRBD2, 7 bases. The CDR3 length is 17 residues. The V gene's germline CDR1 is SGHVS and CDR2 FNYEAQ. V was shortened by 2 bases and J by 3 bases, with 20 bases between the two germline ends. The chain's CDR3 is CASSLSPGGSQVYEQYF. The CDR3 nucleotides are TGTGCCAGCAGCTTAAGTCCGGGGGGCAGTCAAGTCTACGAGCAGTACTTC.

The V call is TRBV2, the J call TRBJ2-5; TRBD2 agrees at 11 bases. CDR3 length equals 17 residues. The V and J ends lost 4 bases and 4 bases, in that order; junction bases with no gene match: 11. The germline gives CDR1 SNHLY, CDR2 FYNNEI. CDR3 sequence (DNA): TGTGCCAGCAGTGGAGCTTTTAGGACTAGCGGGTTAGAGACCCAGTACTTC. It yields the protein CASSGAFRTSGLETQYF.

The chain is built from TRBV20-1 and TRBJ2-4; the D gene is possibly TRBD2 (5 bases). Germline assignment: CDR1 DFQATT and CDR2 SNEGSKA (reference sequence). With 0 bases removed from V and 11 bases from J, the gap between germline ends came to 8 bases. The CDR3 totals 11 residues. CDR3 DNA: TGCAGTGCTAGAGATGAGAGGGTTCAGTACTTC. Translation: CSARDERVQYF.

For the CDR3, the DNA is TGCGCCAGCAGCCCGGGACAGGGCGCCTACGAGCAGTACTTC. This gives the protein CASSPGQGAYEQYF. The rearrangement links TRBV5-1 to TRBJ2-7; 9 nucleotides align to TRBD1. Germline V CDR1 and CDR2: SGHRS, YFSETQ. The J segment lost 2 bases and the V segment lost 4 bases, leaving 4 bases of the junction unmatched. The CDR3 loop spans 14 amino acids.

The genes are TRBV29-1 and TRBJ1-3; 11 bases are a match to TRBD1. Trimming took 4 bases from V and 0 from J; bases not matched to a gene: 5. The CDR3 consists of 16 residues. In germline, CDR1 is SQVTM, CDR2 ANQGSEA. The DNA of the CDR3 is TGCAGCGTTGGGTGGGACAGGGGGATCTCTGGAAACACCATATATTTT. Its protein is CSVGWDRGISGNTIYF.